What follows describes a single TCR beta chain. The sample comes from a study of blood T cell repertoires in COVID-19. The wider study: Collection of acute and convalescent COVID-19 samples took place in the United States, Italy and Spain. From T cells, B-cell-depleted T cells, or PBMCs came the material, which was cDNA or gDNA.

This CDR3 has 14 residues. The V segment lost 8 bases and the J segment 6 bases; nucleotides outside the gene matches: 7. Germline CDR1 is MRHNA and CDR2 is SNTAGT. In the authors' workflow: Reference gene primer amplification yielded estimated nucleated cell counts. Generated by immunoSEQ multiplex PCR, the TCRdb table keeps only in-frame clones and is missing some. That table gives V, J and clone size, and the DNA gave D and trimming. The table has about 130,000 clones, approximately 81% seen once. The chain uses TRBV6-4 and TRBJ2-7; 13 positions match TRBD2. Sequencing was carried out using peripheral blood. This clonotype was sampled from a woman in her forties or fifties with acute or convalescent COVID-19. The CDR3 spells CASAELAGGGEQYF. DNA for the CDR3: TGTGCCAGCGCAGAACTAGCGGGAGGGGGCGAGCAGTACTTC.